This TCR beta chain was sequenced in a study of technical replicates of blood from several donors. Trimming took off 0 bases at V and 5 bases at J, with 13 bases between the two ends. The CDR3 consists of 15 residues. Germline CDR1 reads MNHNS; CDR2 reads SASEGT. TCRdb's copy holds only in-frame clones and misses some; the assay was immunoSEQ multiplex PCR. Of about 85,000 clones listed, 90% to 95% were seen once; the top ten hold roughly 0.25%. The chain recombines TRBV6-1 with TRBJ2-5; perhaps TRBD2 as D (5 bases). Material: T cells isolated from PBMCs. The TCR originated in a human donor in good health. The CDR3 loop reads CASSEARGRGETQYF. The CDR3 region has the DNA TGTGCCAGCAGTGAAGCGCGAGGGAGAGGTGAGACCCAGTACTTC.